This entry lists 21 T cell receptor beta chains sequenced from one sample in a study of T cell responses to AZD1222 COVID-19 vaccine. This table comes from immunoSEQ multiplex PCR, and its TCRdb copy is limited to in-frame clones, with some not included. The sample records 190,000 or so clones, approximately 90% being singletons. The sequencing here drew on peripheral blood, taken 28 days after the second AZD1222 dose. These receptors came from an adult who received the AZD1222 COVID-19 vaccine.

V and J are TRBV9 and TRBJ2-1; D tentatively reads TRBD1 or TRBD2 (6 bases each). Germline-derived CDR1 and CDR2 are SGDLS and YYNGEE. Trimming pared 6 bases from V and 5 bases from J, leaving 18 bases between. The CDR3 sequence is 15 residues long. The CDR3 nucleotides read TGTGCCAGCACCAGGGGCGGAGGGGGAGACAATGAGCAGTTCTTC. Its protein is CASTRGGGGDNEQFF.

The rearrangement links TRBV2 to TRBJ2-5, with unresolved D. Looked up from germline, CDR1 is SNHLY and CDR2 is FYNNEI. Deletions cut 3 bases from V and 4 bases from J, with 3 bases between. The CDR3 length is 11 residues. CDR3 amino acids: CASSDRETQYF. The DNA of the CDR3 is TGTGCCAGCAGTGATCGAGAGACCCAGTACTTC.

The chain recombines TRBV28 with TRBJ1-1, with D perhaps TRBD1 (5 bases). This CDR3 has 13 amino acids. Germline values: CDR1 MDHEN, CDR2 SYDVKM. Deletions cut 6 bases from V and 10 bases from J, with 18 bases between. For the CDR3, the DNA is TGTGCCAGCAGGGCCGCCGGGACGAATAGAGCTTTCTTT. This translates into CASRAAGTNRAFF.

The chain couples TRBV9 to TRBJ1-2, with unresolved D. The CDR3 extends over 13 amino acids. CDR1 and CDR2 from the germline V gene are SGDLS and YYNGEE. Trimming left V 0 bases short and J 6 bases short, with 9 bases between. The CDR3 DNA reads as TGTGCCAGCAGCGTAGCGGGATTAGATGGCTACACCTTC. Its translation: CASSVAGLDGYTF.

This chain joins TRBV7-9 and TRBJ1-2; 11 bases fit TRBD1. The germline CDR1 and CDR2 sequences are SEHNR and FQNEAQ (reference sequence). The CDR3 runs 16 residues. V trimming: 5 bases; J trimming: 0 bases; junction bases outside the gene matches: 5. DNA for the CDR3: TGTGCCAGCAGCCTAGGGACAGGGGGTTCTAACTATGGCTACACCTTC. Translated, it gives CASSLGTGGSNYGYTF.

J is TRBJ1-2 and V is TRBV28, with 12 bases aligning to TRBD1. With V trimmed by 6 bases and J by 4 bases, 12 bases remained unmatched. The CDR3 consists of 17 residues. CDR1 is MDHEN, CDR2 SYDVKM, per germline. The CDR3 reads CASSATGTGGGGYGYTF. CDR3 DNA sequence: TGTGCCAGCAGCGCCACCGGGACAGGGGGCGGGGGCTATGGCTACACCTTC.

This chain joins TRBV11-2 and TRBJ2-7; 8 positions agree with TRBD1. CDR3 length equals 15 residues. J gave up 4 bases and V 0 bases, and 5 bases lay outside the gene matches. The germline CDR1 and CDR2 sequences are SGHAT and FQNNGV. DNA for the CDR3: TGTGCCAGCAGCTTAGAGGGGAGGACAGGGTACGAGCAGTACTTC. Encoded protein: CASSLEGRTGYEQYF.

This chain uses TRBV9 with TRBJ2-3, with 7 bases aligning to TRBD1. Germline V gene sequence: CDR1 SGDLS, CDR2 YYNGEE. V lost 2 bases to trimming and J lost 1 base; unmatched junction nucleotides: 10. CDR3 length: 17 amino acids. The DNA of the CDR3 is TGTGCCAGCAGCGTCGGAGCCGGACAGGATCGCACAGATACGCAGTATTTT. Protein product: CASSVGAGQDRTDTQYF.

The chain employs TRBV2 and TRBJ2-3; D call uncertain. Germline-derived CDR1 and CDR2 are SNHLY and FYNNEI. The ends were cut back, 6 bases at V and 6 bases at J, with 16 bases in the middle. The CDR3 covers 14 residues. CDR3 coding DNA: TGTGCCAGCAGCCCAATGGGCTTGGGGGATACGCAGTATTTT. This codes for CASSPMGLGDTQYF.

In its sample, this clone was seen once. V and J are TRBV9 and TRBJ2-2, with 9 positions matching TRBD2. This CDR3 has 19 amino acids. The J segment lost 7 bases and the V segment lost 4 bases, leaving 20 bases of the junction unmatched. Germline V gene data show CDR1 as SGDLS and CDR2 as YYNGEE. This CDR3 reads CASSPSRPSGKSSSGELFF. CDR3 DNA: TGTGCCAGCAGCCCAAGTCGGCCTAGCGGGAAATCCTCGAGCGGGGAGCTGTTTTTT.

J is TRBJ2-1 and V is TRBV30, with D perhaps TRBD2 (5 bases). The CDR3 totals 13 residues. V lost 7 bases and J 0 bases, leaving 10 bases between the germline ends. The germline V gene encodes CDR1 GTSNPN and CDR2 SVGIG (reference sequence). The CDR3 region is CASAASSYNEQFF. CDR3 DNA sequence: TGTGCCTCAGCGGCGAGCTCCTACAATGAGCAGTTCTTC. Full variable domain (outside the CDR3, taken from reference TRBV30 and TRBJ2-1): SQTIHQWPATLVQPVGSPLSLECTVEGTSNPNLYWYRQAAGRGLQLLFYSVGIGQISSEVPQNLSASRPQDRQFILSSKKLLLSDSGFYLCASAASSYNEQFFGPGTRLTVL.

Concerning this clone itself: A read error may account for a junction end that differs from germline. The chain uses TRBV27 and TRBJ2-5; D possibly corresponds to TRBD1 (7 bases). Germline-derived CDR1 and CDR2 are MNHEY and SMNVEV (reference sequence). This CDR3 has 12 residues. The DNA of the CDR3 is TGCGACTGCGGGACAGATCAAGAGACCCAGTACTTC. Amino acid sequence: CDCGTDQETQYF.

This rearrangement joins TRBV12-3 or TRBV12-4 to TRBJ1-5; unclear D gene. The CDR3 sequence is 12 residues long. Trimming removed 5 bases at V and 0 bases at J, with 2 bases between. In nucleotides, the CDR3 is TGTGCCAGCAGTCCTAGCAATCAGCCCCAGCATTTT. Translation gives CASSPSNQPQHF.

This clone appeared once. This chain links TRBV28 with TRBJ2-7, with 8 bases fitting TRBD2. The CDR3 is 15 amino acids. Unmatched junction bases numbered 13, after V lost 7 bases and J lost 5 bases. In germline, CDR1 is MDHEN, CDR2 SYDVKM. The CDR3 loop reads CASTPSGSALHEQYF. CDR3 coding DNA: TGTGCCAGCACACCCAGCGGGAGTGCTCTCCACGAGCAGTACTTC.

The V call is TRBV5-3, the J call TRBJ2-4; D call uncertain. TRBV5-3 is an ORF for which the function is uncertain. This CDR3 is 15 amino acids long. Between the trimmed V and J ends, which lost 3 bases and 1 base, there was a span of 11 bases. CDR3 coding DNA: TGTGCCAGAAGCTCCGCGTTGTTGGCCAAAAACATTCAGTACTTC. Its protein product is CARSSALLAKNIQYF.

This clone was recorded only once. The chain combines TRBV2 with TRBJ1-5; D is possibly TRBD1 (6 bases). Trimming took off 7 bases at V and 6 bases at J, with 13 bases between the two ends. The V gene's germline CDR1 is SNHLY and CDR2 FYNNEI. This CDR3 is built from 13 residues. CDR3 protein: CASKGGRVQPQHF. The CDR3 DNA reads TGTGCCAGCAAGGGGGGGCGCGTTCAGCCCCAGCATTTT.

This clone was seen only a few times. This chain uses TRBV30 with TRBJ1-5; TRBD1 matches 7 bases. The length of the CDR3 is 14 residues. With V trimmed by 3 bases and J by 3 bases, 5 bases remained unmatched. CDR1 and CDR2 from the germline V gene are GTSNPN and SVGIG (reference sequence). CDR3 amino acids: CAWSEGADNQPQHF. Here the CDR3 DNA reads TGTGCCTGGAGCGAGGGGGCGGACAATCAGCCCCAGCATTTT.

The CDR3 region is CASSFSRGAFF. The CDR3 DNA follows: TGTGCCAGCAGTTTTAGTAGGGGAGCTTTCTTT. The chain recombines TRBV28 with TRBJ1-1; a possible D gene is TRBD1 (5 bases). Germline CDR1 reads MDHEN; CDR2 reads SYDVKM. V lost 3 bases and J 10 bases, leaving 9 bases between the germline ends. The CDR3 has 11 amino acids.

This chain links TRBV5-6 with TRBJ1-1, with TRBD1 matching over 12 bases. Losses at the gene ends were 2 bases for V and 1 base for J; bases not matched to a gene: 9. Per germline, CDR1 SGHDT and CDR2 YYEEEE. The length of the CDR3 is 18 residues. CDR3 residues: CASSLEGTGGFENTEAFF. The CDR3, as DNA: TGTGCCAGCAGCTTAGAGGGGACAGGGGGCTTTGAGAACACTGAAGCTTTCTTT.

The J gene is TRBJ1-4, the V gene TRBV2; possible D gene TRBD1, 6 bases. CDR3 length equals 15 residues. With 8 bases removed from V and 0 bases from J, the gap between germline ends came to 13 bases. CDR1 and CDR2 from the germline V gene are SNHLY and FYNNEI. CDR3 bases: TGTGCCAGCGCGTTAGCAGGGGCAACTAATGAAAAACTGTTTTTT. Protein product: CASALAGATNEKLFF.

This chain connects TRBV5-1 to TRBJ2-5; 11 bases fit TRBD2. Germline trimming cut 5 bases from V and 5 bases from J; bases unmatched to any gene: 8. Germline V gene sequence: CDR1 SGHRS, CDR2 YFSETQ. The CDR3 sequence is 15 residues long. CDR3 sequence (DNA): TGCGCCAGCAGTCCCGGGACTAGCGGTTGGGAGACCCAGTACTTC. Protein sequence: CASSPGTSGWETQYF.